This T cell receptor beta chain is drawn from a study of blood T cell repertoires in COVID-19. Data came from immunoSEQ multiplex PCR; TCRdb stores just in-frame clones and leaves some out. Of 150,000 or so clones listed, about 84% were seen once; the top ten hold around 6%. This TCR came from a man aged 40-49 years who had recovered from COVID-19. Specimen: PBMCs or T cells enriched from blood (not recorded which).

The CDR3 DNA reads TGTGCCAGCAGCCCCACAGGTTTTTACAATCAGCCCCAGCATTTT. This sequence encodes CASSPTGFYNQPQHF. This chain links TRBV2 with TRBJ1-5; tentative D call: TRBD1 (5 bases). CDR3 length: 15 residues. CDR1 SNHLY and CDR2 FYNNEI come from the germline V gene. V lost 6 bases and J lost 3, with 15 bases in between.